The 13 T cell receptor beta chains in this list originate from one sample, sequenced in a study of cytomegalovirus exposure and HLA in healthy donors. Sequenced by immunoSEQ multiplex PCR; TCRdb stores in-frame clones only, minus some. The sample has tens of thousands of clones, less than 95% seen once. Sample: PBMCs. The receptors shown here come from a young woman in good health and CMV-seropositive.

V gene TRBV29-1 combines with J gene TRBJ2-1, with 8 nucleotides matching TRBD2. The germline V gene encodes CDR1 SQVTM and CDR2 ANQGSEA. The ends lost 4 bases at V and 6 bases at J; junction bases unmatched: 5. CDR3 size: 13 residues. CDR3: CSVVSLAGNEQFF. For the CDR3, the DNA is TGCAGCGTTGTTTCCCTAGCGGGCAATGAGCAGTTCTTC.

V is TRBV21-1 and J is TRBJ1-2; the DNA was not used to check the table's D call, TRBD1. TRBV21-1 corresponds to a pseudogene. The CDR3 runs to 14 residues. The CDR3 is CASSPPDRGSGYTF. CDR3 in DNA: TGTGCCAGCAGCCCCCCGGACAGGGGATCCGGCTACACCTTC.

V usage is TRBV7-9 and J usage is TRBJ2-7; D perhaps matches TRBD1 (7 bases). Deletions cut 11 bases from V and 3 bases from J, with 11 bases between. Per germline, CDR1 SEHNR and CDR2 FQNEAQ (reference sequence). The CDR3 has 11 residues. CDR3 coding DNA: TGTGCCGGAGGGACAGACTACGAGCAGTACTTC. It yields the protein CAGGTDYEQYF.

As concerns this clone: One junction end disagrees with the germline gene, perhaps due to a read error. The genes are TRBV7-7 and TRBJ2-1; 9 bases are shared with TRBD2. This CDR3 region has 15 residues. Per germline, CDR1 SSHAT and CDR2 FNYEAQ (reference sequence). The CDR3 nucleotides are TGTGCTAGCAGCTCCCTCGCTAGCGGGAAAGGCGAGCAGTTCTTC. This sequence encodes CASSSLASGKGEQFF.

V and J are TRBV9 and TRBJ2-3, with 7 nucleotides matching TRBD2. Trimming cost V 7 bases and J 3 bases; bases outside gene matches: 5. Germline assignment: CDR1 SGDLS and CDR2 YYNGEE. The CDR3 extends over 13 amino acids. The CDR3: CASAAGATDTQYF. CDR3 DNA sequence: TGTGCCAGCGCCGCGGGAGCAACAGATACGCAGTATTTT.

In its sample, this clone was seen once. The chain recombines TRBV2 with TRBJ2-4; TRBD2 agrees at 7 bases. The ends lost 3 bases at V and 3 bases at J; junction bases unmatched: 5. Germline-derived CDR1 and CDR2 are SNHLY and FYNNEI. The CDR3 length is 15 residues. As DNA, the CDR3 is TGTGCCAGCAGTGAGGGGGGGTTGGACAAAAACATTCAGTACTTC. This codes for CASSEGGLDKNIQYF.

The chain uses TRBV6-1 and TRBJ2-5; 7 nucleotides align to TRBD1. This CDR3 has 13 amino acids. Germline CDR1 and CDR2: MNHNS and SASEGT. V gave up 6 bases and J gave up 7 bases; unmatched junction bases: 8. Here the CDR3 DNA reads TGTGCCAGCAGGGGAGACAGGGTAGGGACCCAGTACTTC. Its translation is CASRGDRVGTQYF.

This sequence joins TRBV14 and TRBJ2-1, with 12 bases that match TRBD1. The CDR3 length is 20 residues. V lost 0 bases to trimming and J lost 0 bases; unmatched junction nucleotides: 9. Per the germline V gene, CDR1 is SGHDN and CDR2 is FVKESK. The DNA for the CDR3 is TGTGCCAGCAGCCAAGAATCCGGGACAGGGGGCTACAGCTCCTACAATGAGCAGTTCTTC. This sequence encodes CASSQESGTGGYSSYNEQFF.

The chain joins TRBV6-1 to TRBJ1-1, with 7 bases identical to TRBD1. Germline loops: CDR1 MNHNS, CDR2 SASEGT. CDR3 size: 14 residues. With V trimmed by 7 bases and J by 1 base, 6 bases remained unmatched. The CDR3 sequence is CASTTGRWNTEAFF. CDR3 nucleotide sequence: TGTGCCAGCACGACAGGGAGGTGGAACACTGAAGCTTTCTTT.

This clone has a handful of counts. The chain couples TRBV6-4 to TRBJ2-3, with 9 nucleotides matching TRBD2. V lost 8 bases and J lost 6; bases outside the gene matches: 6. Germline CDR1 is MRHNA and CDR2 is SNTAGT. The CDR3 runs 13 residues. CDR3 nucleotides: TGTGCCAGCGGCGCGGGGGGGCCGGATACGCAGTATTTT. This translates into CASGAGGPDTQYF.

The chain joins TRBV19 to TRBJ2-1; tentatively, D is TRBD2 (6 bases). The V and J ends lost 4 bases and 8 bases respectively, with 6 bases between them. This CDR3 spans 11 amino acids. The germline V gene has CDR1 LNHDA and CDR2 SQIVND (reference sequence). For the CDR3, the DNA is TGTGCCAGTAGTAGGAGGGATGAGCAGTTCTTC. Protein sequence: CASSRRDEQFF.

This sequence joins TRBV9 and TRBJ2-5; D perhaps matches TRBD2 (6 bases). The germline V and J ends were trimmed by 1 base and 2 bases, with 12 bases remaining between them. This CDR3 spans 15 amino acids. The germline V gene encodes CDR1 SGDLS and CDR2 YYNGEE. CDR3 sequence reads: CASSVSTGVQETQYF. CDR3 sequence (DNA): TGTGCCAGCAGCGTATCGACGGGGGTTCAAGAGACCCAGTACTTC. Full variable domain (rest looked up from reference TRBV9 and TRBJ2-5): DSGVTQTPKHLITATGQRVTLRCSPRSGDLSVYWYQQSLDQGLQFLIQYYNGEERAKGNILERFSAQQFPDLHSELNLSSLELGDSALYFCASSVSTGVQETQYFGPGTRLLVL.

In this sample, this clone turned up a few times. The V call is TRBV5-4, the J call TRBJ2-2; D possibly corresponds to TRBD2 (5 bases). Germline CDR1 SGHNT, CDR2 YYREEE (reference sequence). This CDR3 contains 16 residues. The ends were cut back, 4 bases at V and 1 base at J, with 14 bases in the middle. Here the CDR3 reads CASSLPGVGNTGELFF. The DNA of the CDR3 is TGTGCCAGCAGCCTGCCCGGGGTGGGGAACACCGGGGAGCTGTTTTTT.